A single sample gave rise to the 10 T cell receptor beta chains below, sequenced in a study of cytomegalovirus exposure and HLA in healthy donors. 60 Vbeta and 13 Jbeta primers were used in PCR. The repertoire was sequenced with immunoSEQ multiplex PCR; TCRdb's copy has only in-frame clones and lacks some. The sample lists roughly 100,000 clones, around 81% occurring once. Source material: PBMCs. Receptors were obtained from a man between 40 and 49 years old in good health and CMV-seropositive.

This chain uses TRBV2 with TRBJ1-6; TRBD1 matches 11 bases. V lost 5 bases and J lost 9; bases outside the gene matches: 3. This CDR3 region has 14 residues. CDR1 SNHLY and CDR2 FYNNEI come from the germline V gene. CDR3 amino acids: CASSWDRGTSPLHF. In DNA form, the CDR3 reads TGTGCCAGCAGTTGGGACAGGGGGACTTCACCCCTCCACTTT.

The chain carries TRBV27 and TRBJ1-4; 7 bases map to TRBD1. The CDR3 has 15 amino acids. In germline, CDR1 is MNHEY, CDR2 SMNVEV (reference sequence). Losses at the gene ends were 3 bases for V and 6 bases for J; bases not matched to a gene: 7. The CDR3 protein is CASSFHPDRDEKLFF. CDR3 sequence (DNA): TGTGCCAGCAGTTTCCATCCTGACAGGGATGAAAAACTGTTTTTT.

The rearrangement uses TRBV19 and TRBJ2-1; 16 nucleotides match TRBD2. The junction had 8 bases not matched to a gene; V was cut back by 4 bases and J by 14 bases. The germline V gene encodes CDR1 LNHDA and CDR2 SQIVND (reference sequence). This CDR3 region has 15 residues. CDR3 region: CASSTGTSGGARKFF. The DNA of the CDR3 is TGTGCCAGTAGTACCGGGACTAGCGGGGGGGCGCGAAAGTTCTTC.

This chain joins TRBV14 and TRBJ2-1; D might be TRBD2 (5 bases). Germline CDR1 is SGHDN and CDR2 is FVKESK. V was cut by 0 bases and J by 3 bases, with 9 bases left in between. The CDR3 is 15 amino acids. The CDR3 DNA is TGTGCCAGCAGCCAAGATCCCGGAGGCTACAATGAGCAGTTCTTC. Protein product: CASSQDPGGYNEQFF.

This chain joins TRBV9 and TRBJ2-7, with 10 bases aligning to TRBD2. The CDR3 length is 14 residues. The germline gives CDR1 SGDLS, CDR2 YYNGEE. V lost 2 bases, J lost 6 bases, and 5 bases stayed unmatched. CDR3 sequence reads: CASSVSSGSSEQYF. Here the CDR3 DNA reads TGTGCCAGCAGCGTTTCTAGCGGGAGTTCCGAGCAGTACTTC.

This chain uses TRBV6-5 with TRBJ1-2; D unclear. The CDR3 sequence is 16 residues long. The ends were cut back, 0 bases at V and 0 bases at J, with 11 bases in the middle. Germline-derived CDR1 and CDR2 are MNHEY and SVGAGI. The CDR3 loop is CASSYSSGRANYGYTF. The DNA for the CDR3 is TGTGCCAGCAGTTACTCTTCAGGCAGAGCTAACTATGGCTACACCTTC.

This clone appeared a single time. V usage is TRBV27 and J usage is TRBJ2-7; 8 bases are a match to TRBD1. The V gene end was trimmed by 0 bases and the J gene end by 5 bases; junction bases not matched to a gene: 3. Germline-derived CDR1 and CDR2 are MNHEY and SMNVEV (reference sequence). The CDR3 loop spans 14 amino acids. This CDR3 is CASSLSPGGHEQYF. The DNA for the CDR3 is TGTGCCAGCAGTTTATCACCAGGGGGCCACGAGCAGTACTTC.

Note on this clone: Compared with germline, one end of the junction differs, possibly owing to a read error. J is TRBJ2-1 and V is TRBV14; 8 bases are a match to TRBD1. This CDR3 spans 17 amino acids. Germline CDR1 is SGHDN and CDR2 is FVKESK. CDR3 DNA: TGTGCCGGCAGCCAAGGGTGGACAGGGAGCTCCTACAATGAGCAGTTCTTC. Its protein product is CAGSQGWTGSSYNEQFF.

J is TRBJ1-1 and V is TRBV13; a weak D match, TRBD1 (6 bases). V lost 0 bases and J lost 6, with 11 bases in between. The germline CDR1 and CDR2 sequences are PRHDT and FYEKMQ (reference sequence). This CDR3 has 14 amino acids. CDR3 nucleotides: TGTGCCAGCAGCTTAGGCCTGGGGGCGGCTGAAGCTTTCTTT. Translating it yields CASSLGLGAAEAFF.

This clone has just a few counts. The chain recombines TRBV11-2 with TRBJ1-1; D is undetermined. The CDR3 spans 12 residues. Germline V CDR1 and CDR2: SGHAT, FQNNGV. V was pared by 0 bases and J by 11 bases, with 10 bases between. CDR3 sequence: CASSLEHSGAFF. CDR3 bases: TGTGCCAGCAGCTTAGAACATTCAGGTGCTTTCTTT.